The subject of this entry is one T cell receptor (beta chain). The authors ran the assay at deep level. Around 30,000 T cell genomes (around 300 ng DNA) went into each PBMC replicate. Unsorted PBMC DNA underwent sequencing on ten immunoSEQ deep assay plates. The protocol was immunoSEQ multiplex PCR, while the TCRdb copy is restricted to in-frame clones and leaves out a portion. In the table there are approximately 460,000 clones, more than 70% of which are singletons. The data were obtained in a study of shared clonotypes between healthy human individuals. Genomic DNA, for the unsorted samples, came from about 90 million PBMCs. The CDR3 runs 14 residues. V lost 7 bases, J lost 0 bases, and 12 bases lay in between. CDR1 is SQVTM and CDR2 is ANQGSEA in the germline V gene.

The chain uses TRBV29-1 and TRBJ2-2; D possibly corresponds to TRBD1 (6 bases). The TCR originated in a woman aged 40-49 years in good health. Some clones in this sample may be carry-over from other donors' samples. Sequences were obtained from PBMCs. The CDR3 reads CSGRTEPNTGELFF. The CDR3 DNA reads as TGCAGCGGAAGGACAGAACCGAACACCGGGGAGCTGTTTTTT.